These 8 T cell receptor beta chains were sequenced from one sample in a study of shared clonotypes between healthy human individuals. Sequenced by immunoSEQ multiplex PCR; TCRdb stores in-frame clones only, minus some. This table holds around 2.1 million clones, 90% to 97% found once. Input material: naive CD4+ T cells sorted from blood. Subset in this sample: CD45RA+ positively selected. The receptors stem from a man in his late teens or twenties in good health.

The chain couples TRBV2 to TRBJ1-2; 9 bases match TRBD1. Germline trimming cut 3 bases from V and 3 bases from J; bases unmatched to any gene: 2. There are 14 residues in the CDR3. CDR1 is SNHLY and CDR2 is FYNNEI in the germline V gene. Here the CDR3 reads CASSERTGDYGYTF. For the CDR3, the DNA is TGTGCCAGCAGTGAGAGGACAGGGGACTATGGCTACACCTTC.

The chain is built from TRBV5-4 and TRBJ1-6; TRBD1 is a possible D gene (6 bases). The CDR3 covers 15 residues. CDR1 is SGHNT, CDR2 YYREEE, per germline (reference sequence). Trimming shortened V by 7 bases and J by 7 bases, and 18 bases separated the two germline ends. As DNA, the CDR3 is TGTGCCAGCCACGTCGGTACAGGGATAAATTCACCCCTCCACTTT. Protein product: CASHVGTGINSPLHF.

This clone appeared once. The chain has TRBV7-2 and TRBJ1-1; D is undetermined. CDR3 length: 15 residues. Trimming stripped 4 bases from V and 10 bases from J, with 22 bases between. In germline, CDR1 is SGHTA, CDR2 FQGNSA. The CDR3 loop is CASSSEFEPVEGAFF. The DNA for the CDR3 is TGTGCCAGCAGCTCCGAGTTCGAACCAGTGGAAGGAGCTTTCTTT.

The chain has TRBV19 and TRBJ2-1; D is perhaps TRBD2 (6 bases). V was clipped by 2 bases and J by 0 bases, with 14 bases between them. The CDR3 length is 17 residues. The germline V gene has CDR1 LNHDA and CDR2 SQIVND (reference sequence). CDR3 sequence reads: CASSIPGGVSSYNEQFF. Here the CDR3 DNA reads TGTGCCAGTAGTATACCGGGCGGGGTTAGCTCCTACAATGAGCAGTTCTTC.

V gene TRBV5-1 combines with J gene TRBJ1-4; D gene ambiguous. The germline CDR1 and CDR2 sequences are SGHRS and YFSETQ. The CDR3 has 15 residues. V was cut by 0 bases and J by 5 bases, with 11 bases left in between. The CDR3 DNA follows: TGCGCCAGCAGCTTGGAATCAGGTTCCAATGAAAAACTGTTTTTT. Amino acid sequence: CASSLESGSNEKLFF.

This chain joins TRBV4-1 and TRBJ1-1; 7 bases match TRBD1. Germline V gene lookup returns CDR1 MGHRA and CDR2 YSYEKL. J lost 11 bases, V lost 0 bases, and 6 bases had no gene match. This CDR3 has 13 amino acids. The CDR3 DNA sequence: TGCGCCAGCAGCCAAGACCGACAGGGAGGCGCTTTCTTT. Translated: CASSQDRQGGAFF.

Worth noting for this clone: Other DNA sequences from this sample encode an identical CDR3 as well. The CDR3 loop reads CASSYAGTGTYEQYF. CDR3 DNA sequence: TGTGCCAGCAGTTACGCCGGGACAGGAACCTACGAGCAGTACTTC. The chain couples TRBV6-5 to TRBJ2-7, with 8 bases that match TRBD1. Germline V gene sequence: CDR1 MNHEY, CDR2 SVGAGI. The V and J ends lost 2 bases and 2 bases, in that order; junction bases with no gene match: 5. The CDR3 is 15 residues long.

CDR3 coding DNA: TGTGCCAGCAGTGATAAGGGTCAGATTAATGAAAAACTGTTTTTT. Residues: CASSDKGQINEKLFF. The V call is TRBV6-1, the J call TRBJ1-4; D gene ambiguous. The CDR3 consists of 15 residues. Deletions cut 3 bases from V and 4 bases from J, with 12 bases between. In germline, CDR1 is MNHNS, CDR2 SASEGT.